This T cell receptor (beta chain) was sequenced during a study of chronic HIV infection and antiretroviral therapy. Trimming left V 1 base short and J 0 bases short, with 16 bases between. The CDR3 length is 18 residues. Germline lookup yields CDR1 MGHRA and CDR2 YSYEKL. TCRdb re-called the 5' RACE reads with MiXCR, one entry per CDR3 protein. Of more than 40,000 distinct CDR3 sequences detected, about 19% appear once; the ten largest clones hold over 2.5%. This TCR derives from an adult who had HIV and had not received antiretroviral therapy, or was an uninfected healthy control (not recorded which). The sequenced sample consisted of peripheral blood. The rearrangement uses TRBV4-1 and TRBJ1-5; D might be TRBD1 (5 bases). CDR3: CASSQVTSTVYSNQPQHF. The CDR3 DNA sequence: TGCGCCAGCAGCCAAGTAACGTCGACAGTCTATAGCAATCAGCCCCAGCATTTT.